Below are 11 T cell receptor beta chains sequenced from a single sample in a study of tumor-infiltrating lymphocytes in primary liver carcinoma (dated by TCRdb to between 2016 and 2019). Total RNA and DNA were co-extracted from around 18-30 mg of bulk tissue with the AllPrep DNA/RNA mini kit, without cell sorting. The data were produced on an Illumina HiSeq 2500. Starting from about 500 ng total RNA, TCRbeta-specific cDNA was produced by reverse transcription with a constant-region primer and ProtoScript II reverse transcriptase. The TCRbeta libraries were prepared through three rounds of nested multiplex PCR following a slightly modified ARM-PCR procedure. Multiplex TRBV1-TRBV30 forward primers and a Cbeta reverse primer were used in the first two PCR rounds, each of which was run for approximately 11 cycles. TCRdb applied fastp at Q25 and MiXCR to the public reads, then kept only in-frame beta chains. Here each entry gathers all rows of one CDR3 protein and keeps the most common genes and DNA. This sample comprises about 120,000 distinct CDR3 sequences, about 59% of them detected only once. The ten largest clones take up about a tenth of the sample.

The sample taken for sequencing was liver tumor tissue from sampling region 1. This specimen's cell subset or site label, interpreted: tumor region T1, superior pole. All receptors come from a woman between 55 and 75 years old with primary liver carcinoma and hepatitis B virus infection.

About this clonotype itself: A much larger clone sits a single nucleotide away, making a read error possible. The chain joins TRBV6-6 to TRBJ2-1; D not resolved. The germline CDR1 and CDR2 sequences are MNHNY and SVGAGI (reference sequence). The CDR3 has 14 amino acids. The CDR3 DNA is TGTGCCAGCAGTTACTCTCCAGCCTACAATGGGCAGTTCTTC. This encodes CASSYSPAYNGQFF.

This clonotype was picked up many times. The chain uses TRBV7-8 and TRBJ1-5, with no clear D. The CDR3 loop spans 16 amino acids. Germline CDR1 is SGHVS and CDR2 is FQNEAQ. V lost 1 base and J lost 4, with 14 bases in between. The CDR3: CASSLVFTPGNQPQHF. The CDR3, as DNA: TGTGCCAGCAGCTTAGTATTCACTCCGGGGAATCAGCCCCAGCATTTT.

Only one count was recorded for this clonotype. The junction shows a germline mismatch at one end, possibly a read error. This rearrangement joins TRBV10-2 to TRBJ2-7; the D gene is possibly TRBD2 (6 bases). CDR3 length: 14 amino acids. The germline V gene has CDR1 WSHSY and CDR2 SAAADI. The CDR3 region has the DNA TGCACCAGCAGTGTACAAAGCGGGTCCTACAAGCAGTACTTC. Its protein is CTSSVQSGSYKQYF.

Comments on this clonotype: One end of the junction fails to match germline, which may point to a read error. The chain has TRBV6-6 and TRBJ2-7; 7 nucleotides match TRBD1. CDR3 length: 13 amino acids. Germline loops: CDR1 MNHNY, CDR2 SVGAGI (reference sequence). CDR3 sequence reads: CASTKTTGVEQHF. In DNA form, the CDR3 reads TGTGCCAGCACGAAAACCACAGGGGTCGAGCAGCACTTC.

This sequence joins TRBV11-2 and TRBJ2-1; 11 nucleotides agree with TRBD2. The CDR3 is 18 amino acids. The V gene's germline CDR1 is SGHAT and CDR2 FQNNGV. CDR3 amino acids: CASGSLRSGRVSYNEQFF. The CDR3 nucleotides read TGTGCAAGCGGCTCTCTGCGTAGCGGGAGGGTGTCCTACAATGAGCAGTTCTTC.

This clonotype was detected many times. CDR3 nucleotides: TGTGCCAGCAGCTCCGGGACGGATACGCAGTATTTT. It encodes CASSSGTDTQYF. The V call is TRBV5-6, the J call TRBJ2-3, with D perhaps assigned TRBD1 or TRBD2 (5 bases each). The ends were cut back, 3 bases at V and 6 bases at J, with 8 bases in the middle. In germline, CDR1 is SGHDT, CDR2 YYEEEE. The CDR3 sequence is 12 residues long.

A word on this clonotype: The germline gene is not matched at one end of the junction; a read error may be the cause. V usage is TRBV11-2 and J usage is TRBJ1-3; D may be TRBD1 (6 bases). Germline CDR1 and CDR2: SGHAT and FQNNGV. The CDR3 length is 15 residues. The CDR3 is CASSIAGATRNTIYF. The CDR3 DNA reads as TGTGCCAGCAGCATAGCAGGGGCAACTAGAAACACCATATACTTT.

This clonotype was recorded a few times. The V gene is TRBV5-1, the J gene TRBJ2-1, with 10 bases that match TRBD2. The CDR3 consists of 17 residues. After removal of 0 bases from V and 12 bases from J, the junction contained 15 bases not matched to a gene. The germline gives CDR1 SGHRS, CDR2 YFSETQ. This chain's CDR3 is CASSLEPSGSPGDGQFF. For the CDR3, the DNA is TGCGCCAGCAGCTTGGAACCTAGCGGGAGCCCCGGGGATGGGCAGTTCTTC.

Comments on this clonotype: A much larger clone sits a single nucleotide away, making a read error possible. The J gene is TRBJ1-6, the V gene TRBV29-1; 7 bases match TRBD1. Germline V CDR1 and CDR2: SQVTM, ANQGSEA. The CDR3 extends over 14 amino acids. The CDR3 DNA follows: TGCAACGTTGATGACGGGACAGATAATTCACCCCTCCACTTT. Translated, it gives CNVDDGTDNSPLHF. The full variable domain, rest sourced from reference TRBV29-1 and TRBJ1-6, is SAVISQKPSRDICQRGTSLTIQCQVDSQVTMMFWYRQQPGQSLTLIATANQGSEATYESGFVIDKFPISRPNLTFSTLTVSNMSPEDSSIYLCNVDDGTDNSPLHFGNGTRLTVT.

This clonotype was observed at least ten times. This chain links TRBV4-2 with TRBJ1-1; D unresolved. The germline CDR1 and CDR2 sequences are LGHNA and YNFKEQ. Deletions cut 1 base from V and 0 bases from J, with 6 bases between. The CDR3 has 14 residues. DNA of the CDR3: TGTGCCAGCAGCCAAGGGCAAATGAACACTGAAGCTTTCTTT. It encodes CASSQGQMNTEAFF.

This rearrangement joins TRBV29-1 to TRBJ2-7, with a tentative D call TRBD2 (6 bases). The CDR3 consists of 13 residues. Looked up from germline, CDR1 is SQVTM and CDR2 is ANQGSEA. CDR3 residues: CIVGGNLANEQYF. The DNA for the CDR3 is TGCATCGTGGGGGGAAATTTGGCAAACGAGCAGTACTTC.